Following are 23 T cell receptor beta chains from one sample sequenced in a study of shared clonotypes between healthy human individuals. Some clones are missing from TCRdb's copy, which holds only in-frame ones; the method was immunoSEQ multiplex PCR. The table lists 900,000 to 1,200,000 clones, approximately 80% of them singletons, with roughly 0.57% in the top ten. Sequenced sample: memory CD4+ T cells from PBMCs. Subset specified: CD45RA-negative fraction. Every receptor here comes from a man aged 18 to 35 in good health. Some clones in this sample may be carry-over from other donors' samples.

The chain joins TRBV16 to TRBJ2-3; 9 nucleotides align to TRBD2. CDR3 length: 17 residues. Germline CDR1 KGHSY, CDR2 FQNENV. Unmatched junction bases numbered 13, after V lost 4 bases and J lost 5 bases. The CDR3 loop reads CASSLLSAGGPKDTQYF. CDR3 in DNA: TGTGCCAGCAGCCTCCTATCTGCGGGAGGGCCAAAAGATACGCAGTATTTT.

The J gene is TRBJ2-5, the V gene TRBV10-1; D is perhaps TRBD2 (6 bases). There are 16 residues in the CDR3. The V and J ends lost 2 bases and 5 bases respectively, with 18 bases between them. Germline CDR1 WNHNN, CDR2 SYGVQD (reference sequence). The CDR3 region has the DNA TGCGCCAGCAGTGAGAGTCGGGGACTCCGAGGGGAGACCCAGTACTTC. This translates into CASSESRGLRGETQYF.

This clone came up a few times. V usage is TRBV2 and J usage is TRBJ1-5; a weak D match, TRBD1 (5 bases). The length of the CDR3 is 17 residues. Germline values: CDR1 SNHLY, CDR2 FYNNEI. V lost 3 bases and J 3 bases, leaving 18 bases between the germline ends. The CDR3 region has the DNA TGTGCCAGCAGTGAGATGAGTGGGGCGGGTTTCAATCAGCCCCAGCATTTT. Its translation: CASSEMSGAGFNQPQHF.

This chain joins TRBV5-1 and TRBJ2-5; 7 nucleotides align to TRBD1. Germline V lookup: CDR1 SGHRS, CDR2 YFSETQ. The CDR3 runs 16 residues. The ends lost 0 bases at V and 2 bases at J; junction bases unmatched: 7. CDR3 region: CASSLARGTVQETQYF. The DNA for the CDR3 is TGCGCCAGCAGCTTGGCTAGGGGGACAGTACAAGAGACCCAGTACTTC.

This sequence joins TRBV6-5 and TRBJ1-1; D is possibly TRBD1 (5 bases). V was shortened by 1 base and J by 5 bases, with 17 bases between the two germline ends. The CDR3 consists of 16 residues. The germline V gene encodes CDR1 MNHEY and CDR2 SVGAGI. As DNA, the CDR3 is TGTGCCAGCAGTTACTTAAACTCCGGGACCAGGACTGAAGCTTTCTTT. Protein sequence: CASSYLNSGTRTEAFF.

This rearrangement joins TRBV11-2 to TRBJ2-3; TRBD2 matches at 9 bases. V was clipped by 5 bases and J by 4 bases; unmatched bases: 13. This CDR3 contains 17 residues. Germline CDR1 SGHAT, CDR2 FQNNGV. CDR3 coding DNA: TGTGCCAGCAGCCTTCGCCGGGCTAGCGGGACCGCAGATACGCAGTATTTT. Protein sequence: CASSLRRASGTADTQYF.

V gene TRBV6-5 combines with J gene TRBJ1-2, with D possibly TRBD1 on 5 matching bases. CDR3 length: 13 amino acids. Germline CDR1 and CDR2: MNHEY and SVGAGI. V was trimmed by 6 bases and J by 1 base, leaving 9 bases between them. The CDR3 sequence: CASRTTDNYGYTF. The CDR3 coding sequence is TGTGCCAGCAGAACGACAGATAACTATGGCTACACCTTC.

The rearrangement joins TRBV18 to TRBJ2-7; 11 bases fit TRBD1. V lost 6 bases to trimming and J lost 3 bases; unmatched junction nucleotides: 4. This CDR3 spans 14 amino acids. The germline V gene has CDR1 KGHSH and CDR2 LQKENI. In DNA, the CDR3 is TGTGCCAGCTCGGGGACAGGGGGTGGCTACGAGCAGTACTTC. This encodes CASSGTGGGYEQYF.

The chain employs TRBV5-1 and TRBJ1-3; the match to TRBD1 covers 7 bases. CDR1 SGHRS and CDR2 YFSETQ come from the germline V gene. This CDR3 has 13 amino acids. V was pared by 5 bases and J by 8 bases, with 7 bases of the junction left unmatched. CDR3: CASRTGQGDTIYF. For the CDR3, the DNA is TGCGCCAGCAGGACGGGGCAGGGGGACACCATATATTTT.

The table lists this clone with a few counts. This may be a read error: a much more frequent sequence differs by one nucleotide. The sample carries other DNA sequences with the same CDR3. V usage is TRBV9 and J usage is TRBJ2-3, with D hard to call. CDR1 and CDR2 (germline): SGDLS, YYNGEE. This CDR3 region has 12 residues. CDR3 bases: TGTGCTAGCAGCGTAGGGACAGATACGCAGTATTTT. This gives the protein CASSVGTDTQYF.

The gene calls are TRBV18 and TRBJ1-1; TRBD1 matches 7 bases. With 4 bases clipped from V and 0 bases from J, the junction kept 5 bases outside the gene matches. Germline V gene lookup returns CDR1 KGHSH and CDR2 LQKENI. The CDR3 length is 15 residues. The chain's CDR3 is CASSRRTGMNTEAFF. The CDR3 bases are TGTGCCAGCTCACGTCGGACAGGAATGAACACTGAAGCTTTCTTT. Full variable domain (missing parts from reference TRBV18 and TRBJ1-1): NAGVMQNPRHLVRRRGQEARLRCSPMKGHSHVYWYRQLPEEGLKFMVYLQKENIIDESGMPKERFSAEFPKEGPSILRIQQVVRGDSAAYFCASSRRTGMNTEAFFGQGTRLTVV.

The CDR3 region has the DNA TGCGCCAGCAGCCGACTTGTTCCGGCTGGGGCCAACGTCCTGACTTTC. Amino acids: CASSRLVPAGANVLTF. The V gene is TRBV5-1, the J gene TRBJ2-6; D call uncertain. Germline-derived CDR1 and CDR2 are SGHRS and YFSETQ. The CDR3 has 16 residues. Trimming pared 4 bases from V and 2 bases from J, leaving 13 bases between.

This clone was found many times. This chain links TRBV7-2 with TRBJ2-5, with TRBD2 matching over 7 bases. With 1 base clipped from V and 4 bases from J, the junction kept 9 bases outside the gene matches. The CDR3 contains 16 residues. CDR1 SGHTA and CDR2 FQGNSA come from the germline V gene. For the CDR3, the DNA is TGTGCCAGCAGCTTAGGATTCCGGGACTACGCAGAGACCCAGTACTTC. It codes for CASSLGFRDYAETQYF.

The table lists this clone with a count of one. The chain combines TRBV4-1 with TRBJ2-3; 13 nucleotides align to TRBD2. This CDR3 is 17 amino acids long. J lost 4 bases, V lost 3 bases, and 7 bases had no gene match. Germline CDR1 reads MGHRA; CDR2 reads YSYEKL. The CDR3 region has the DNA TGCGCCAGCAGCCAGTCTCCGGGACTAGCGGGATCAGATACGCAGTATTTT. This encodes CASSQSPGLAGSDTQYF.

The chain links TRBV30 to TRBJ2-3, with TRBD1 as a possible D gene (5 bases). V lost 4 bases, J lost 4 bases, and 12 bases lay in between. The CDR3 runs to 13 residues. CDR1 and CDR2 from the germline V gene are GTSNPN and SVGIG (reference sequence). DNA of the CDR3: TGTGCCTGGACTGTGGCAGGGTCAGATACGCAGTATTTT. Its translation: CAWTVAGSDTQYF.

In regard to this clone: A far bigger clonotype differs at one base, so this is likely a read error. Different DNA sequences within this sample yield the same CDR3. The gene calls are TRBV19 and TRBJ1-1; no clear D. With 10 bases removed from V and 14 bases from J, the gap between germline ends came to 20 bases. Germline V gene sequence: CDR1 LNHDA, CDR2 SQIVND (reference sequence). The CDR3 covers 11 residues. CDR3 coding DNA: TGTGCCACGGCGACCCAGACTGCGGCATTCTTT. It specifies CATATQTAAFF.

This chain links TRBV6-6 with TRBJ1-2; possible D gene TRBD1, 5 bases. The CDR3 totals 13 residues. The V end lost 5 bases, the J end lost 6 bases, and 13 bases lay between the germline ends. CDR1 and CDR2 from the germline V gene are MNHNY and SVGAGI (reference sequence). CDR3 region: CASSAGPDNGYTF. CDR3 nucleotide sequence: TGTGCCAGCAGTGCGGGACCGGATAATGGCTACACCTTC.

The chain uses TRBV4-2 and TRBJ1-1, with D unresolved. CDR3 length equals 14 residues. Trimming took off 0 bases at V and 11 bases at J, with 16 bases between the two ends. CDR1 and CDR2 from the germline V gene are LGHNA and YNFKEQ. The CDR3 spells CASSQEVVDLPAFF. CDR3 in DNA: TGTGCCAGCAGCCAAGAGGTGGTCGACTTGCCGGCTTTCTTT.

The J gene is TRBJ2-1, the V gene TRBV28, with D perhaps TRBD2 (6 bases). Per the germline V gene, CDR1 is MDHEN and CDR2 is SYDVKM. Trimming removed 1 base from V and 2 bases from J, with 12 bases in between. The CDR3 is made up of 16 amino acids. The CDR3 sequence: CASSLLGGGAYNEQFF. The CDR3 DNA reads TGTGCCAGCAGTTTATTGGGGGGAGGCGCCTACAATGAGCAGTTCTTC. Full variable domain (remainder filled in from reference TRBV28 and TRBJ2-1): DVKVTQSSRYLVKRTGEKVFLECVQDMDHENMFWYRQDPGLGLRLIYFSYDVKMKEKGDIPEGYSVSREKKERFSLILESASTNQTSMYLCASSLLGGGAYNEQFFGPGTRLTVL.

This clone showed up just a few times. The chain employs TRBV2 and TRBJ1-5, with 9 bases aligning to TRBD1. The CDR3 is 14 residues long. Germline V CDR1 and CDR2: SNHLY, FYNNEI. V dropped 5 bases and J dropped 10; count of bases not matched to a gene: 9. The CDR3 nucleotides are TGTGCCAGCAGTACGGGACAGGGAGTCCGTCCCCAGCATTTT. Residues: CASSTGQGVRPQHF.

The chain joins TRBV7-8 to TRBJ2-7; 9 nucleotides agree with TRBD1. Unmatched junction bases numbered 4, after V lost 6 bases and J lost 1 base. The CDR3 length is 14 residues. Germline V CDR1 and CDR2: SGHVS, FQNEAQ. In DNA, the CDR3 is TGTGCCAGCAGGTGGACAGGGGTTTCCTACGAGCAGTACTTC. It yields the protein CASRWTGVSYEQYF.

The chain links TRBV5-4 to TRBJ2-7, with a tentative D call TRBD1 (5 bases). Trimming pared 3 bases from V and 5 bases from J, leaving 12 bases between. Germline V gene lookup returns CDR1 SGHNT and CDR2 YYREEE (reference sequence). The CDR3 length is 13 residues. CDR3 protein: CASSSTLRDEQYF. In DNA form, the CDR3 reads TGTGCCAGCAGCTCTACCCTCAGGGACGAGCAGTACTTC.

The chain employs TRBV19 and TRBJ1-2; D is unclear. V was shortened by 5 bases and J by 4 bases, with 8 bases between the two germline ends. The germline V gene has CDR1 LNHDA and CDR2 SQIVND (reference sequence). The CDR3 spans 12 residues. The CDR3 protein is CASSSFPYGYTF. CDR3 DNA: TGTGCCAGTAGTTCCTTCCCCTATGGCTACACCTTC.